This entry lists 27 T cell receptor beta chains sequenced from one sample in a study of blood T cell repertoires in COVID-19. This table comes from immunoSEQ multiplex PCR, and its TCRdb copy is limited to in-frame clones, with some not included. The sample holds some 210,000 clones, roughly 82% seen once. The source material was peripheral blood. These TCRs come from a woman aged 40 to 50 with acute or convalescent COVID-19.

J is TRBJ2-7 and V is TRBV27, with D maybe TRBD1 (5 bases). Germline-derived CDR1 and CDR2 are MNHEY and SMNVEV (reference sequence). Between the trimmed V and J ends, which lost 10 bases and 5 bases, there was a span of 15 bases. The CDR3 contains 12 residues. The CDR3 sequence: CAIRRGPNEQYF. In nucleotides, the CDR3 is TGTGCCATCAGAAGGGGCCCCAACGAGCAGTACTTC.

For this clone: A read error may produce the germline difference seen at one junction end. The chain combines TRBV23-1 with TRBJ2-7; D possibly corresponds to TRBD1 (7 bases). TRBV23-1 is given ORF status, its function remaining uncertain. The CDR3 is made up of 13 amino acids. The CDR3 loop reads CARSRQGGSEQYF. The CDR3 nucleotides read TGCGCCCGCAGTCGGCAGGGGGGTTCCGAGCAGTACTTC.

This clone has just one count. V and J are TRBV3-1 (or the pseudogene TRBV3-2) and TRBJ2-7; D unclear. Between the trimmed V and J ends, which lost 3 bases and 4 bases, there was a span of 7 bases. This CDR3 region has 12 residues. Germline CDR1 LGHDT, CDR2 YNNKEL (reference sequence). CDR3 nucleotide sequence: TGTGCCAGCAGCCATGGAGAGTACGAGCAGTACTTC. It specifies CASSHGEYEQYF.

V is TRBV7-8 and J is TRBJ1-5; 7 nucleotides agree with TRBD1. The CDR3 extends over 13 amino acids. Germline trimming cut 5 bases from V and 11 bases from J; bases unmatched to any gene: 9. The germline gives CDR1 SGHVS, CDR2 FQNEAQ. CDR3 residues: CASSEQGWVTQHF. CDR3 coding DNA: TGTGCCAGCAGCGAACAGGGGTGGGTTACCCAGCATTTT.

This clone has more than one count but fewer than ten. CDR3 loop: CASWDRNTIYF. As DNA, the CDR3 is TGTGCCAGCTGGGACAGAAACACCATATATTTT. The chain joins TRBV19 to TRBJ1-3; D might be TRBD1 (6 bases). V lost 9 bases to trimming and J lost 5 bases, with 8 bases between them. Germline CDR1 LNHDA, CDR2 SQIVND (reference sequence). The CDR3 has 11 amino acids.

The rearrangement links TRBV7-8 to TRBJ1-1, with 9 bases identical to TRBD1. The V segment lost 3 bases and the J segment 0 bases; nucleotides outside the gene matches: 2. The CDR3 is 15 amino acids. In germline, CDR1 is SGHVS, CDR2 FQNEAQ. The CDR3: CASSLGQGLNTEAFF. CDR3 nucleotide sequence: TGTGCCAGCAGCTTGGGACAGGGTTTGAACACTGAAGCTTTCTTT.

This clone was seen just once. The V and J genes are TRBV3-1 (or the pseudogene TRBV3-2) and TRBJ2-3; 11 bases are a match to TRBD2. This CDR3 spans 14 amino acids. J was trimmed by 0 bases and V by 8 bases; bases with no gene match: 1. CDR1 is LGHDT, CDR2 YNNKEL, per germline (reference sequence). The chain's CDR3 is CASGTSGSTDTQYF. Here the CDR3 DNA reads TGTGCCAGCGGGACTAGCGGTAGCACAGATACGCAGTATTTT.

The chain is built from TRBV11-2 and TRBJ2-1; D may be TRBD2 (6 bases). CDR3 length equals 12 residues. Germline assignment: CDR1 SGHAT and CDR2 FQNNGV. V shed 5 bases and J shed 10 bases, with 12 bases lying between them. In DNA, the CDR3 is TGTGCCAGCAGCCTACCTGGGGGGGAGCAGTTCTTC. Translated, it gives CASSLPGGEQFF.

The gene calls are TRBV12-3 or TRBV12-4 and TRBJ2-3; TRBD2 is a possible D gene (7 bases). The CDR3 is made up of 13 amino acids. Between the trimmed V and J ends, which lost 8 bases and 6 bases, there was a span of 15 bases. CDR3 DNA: TGTGCCAGCTTCGGCGGGGGCTGGGATACGCAGTATTTT. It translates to CASFGGGWDTQYF.

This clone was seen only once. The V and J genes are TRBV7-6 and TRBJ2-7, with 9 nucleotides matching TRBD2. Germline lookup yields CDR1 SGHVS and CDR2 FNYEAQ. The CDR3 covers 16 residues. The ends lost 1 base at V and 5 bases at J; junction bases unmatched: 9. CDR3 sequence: CASSLVSGGPTHEQYF. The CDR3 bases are TGTGCCAGCAGCTTAGTAAGCGGGGGGCCAACCCACGAGCAGTACTTC.

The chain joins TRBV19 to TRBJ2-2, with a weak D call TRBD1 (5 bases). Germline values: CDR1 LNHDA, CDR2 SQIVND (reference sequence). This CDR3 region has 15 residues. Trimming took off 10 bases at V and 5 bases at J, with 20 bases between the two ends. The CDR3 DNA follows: TGTGCCACTGCCCTAAACAGGCCTTGGACCGGGGAGCTGTTTTTT. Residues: CATALNRPWTGELFF.

CDR3 DNA: TGCGCCAGCAGCCAAGATCCTACTAGCGGCCGCAATGAGCAGTTCTTC. Its translation: CASSQDPTSGRNEQFF. The chain links TRBV4-3 to TRBJ2-1; TRBD2 agrees at 8 bases. This CDR3 spans 16 amino acids. Germline V gives CDR1 LGHNA, CDR2 YSLEER. V lost 0 bases to trimming and J lost 6 bases; unmatched junction nucleotides: 7.

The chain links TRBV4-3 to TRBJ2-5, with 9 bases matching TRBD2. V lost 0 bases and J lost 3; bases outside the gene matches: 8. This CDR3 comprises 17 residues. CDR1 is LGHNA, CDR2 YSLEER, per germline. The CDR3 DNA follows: TGCGCCAGCAGCCAAGATCGGGTTAGCGGGAGAGAAGAGACCCAGTACTTC. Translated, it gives CASSQDRVSGREETQYF.

The CDR3 protein is CASSLGLAGDYEQYF. CDR3 bases: TGTGCCAGCTCACTGGGACTAGCGGGTGACTACGAGCAGTACTTC. The chain is built from TRBV18 and TRBJ2-7; 12 bases match TRBD2. The ends lost 4 bases at V and 3 bases at J; junction bases unmatched: 4. The CDR3 runs to 15 residues. Germline loops: CDR1 KGHSH, CDR2 LQKENI.

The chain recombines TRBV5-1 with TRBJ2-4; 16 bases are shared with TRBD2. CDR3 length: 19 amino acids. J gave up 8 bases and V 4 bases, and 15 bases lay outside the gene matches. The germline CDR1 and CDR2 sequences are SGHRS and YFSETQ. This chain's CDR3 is CASSRGLAGGDRARHIQYF. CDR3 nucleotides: TGCGCCAGCAGCCGGGGACTAGCGGGAGGGGATCGAGCAAGGCACATTCAGTACTTC.

The DNA for the CDR3 is TGTGCCAGCAACACGGGTGCGGGTCGGGCTGAAGCTTTCTTT. Its translation is CASNTGAGRAEAFF. V and J are TRBV5-4 and TRBJ1-1; D uncertain. The length of the CDR3 is 14 residues. Germline V gene data show CDR1 as SGHNT and CDR2 as YYREEE (reference sequence). V lost 6 bases and J 6 bases, leaving 18 bases between the germline ends. Based on the CDR3 plus reference TRBV5-4 and TRBJ1-1, the full variable domain is ETGVTQSPTHLIKTRGQQVTLRCSSQSGHNTVSWYQQALGQGPQFIFQYYREEENGRGNFPPRFSGLQFPNYSSELNVNALELDDSALYLCASNTGAGRAEAFFGQGTRLTVV.

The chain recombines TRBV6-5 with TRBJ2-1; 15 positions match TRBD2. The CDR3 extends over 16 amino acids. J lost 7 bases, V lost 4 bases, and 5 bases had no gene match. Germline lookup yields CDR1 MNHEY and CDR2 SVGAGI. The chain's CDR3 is CASSSRTSGRVNEQFF. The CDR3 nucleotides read TGTGCCAGCAGTTCCAGGACTAGCGGGAGGGTAAATGAGCAGTTCTTC.

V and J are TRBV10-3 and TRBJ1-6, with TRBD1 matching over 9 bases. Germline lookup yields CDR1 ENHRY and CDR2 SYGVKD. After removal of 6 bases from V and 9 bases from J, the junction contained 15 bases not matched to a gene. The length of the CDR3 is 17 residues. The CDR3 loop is CAIRSGQGDPQASPLHF. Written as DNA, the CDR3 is TGTGCCATCAGATCGGGACAGGGTGATCCCCAGGCTTCACCCCTCCACTTT.

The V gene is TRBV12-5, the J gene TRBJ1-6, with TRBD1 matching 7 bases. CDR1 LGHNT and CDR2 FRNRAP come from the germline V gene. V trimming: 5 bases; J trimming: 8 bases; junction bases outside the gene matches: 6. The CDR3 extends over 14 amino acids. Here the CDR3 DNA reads TGTGCTAGTGGTCCGACAGGGAATGATTCACCCCTCCACTTT. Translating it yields CASGPTGNDSPLHF.

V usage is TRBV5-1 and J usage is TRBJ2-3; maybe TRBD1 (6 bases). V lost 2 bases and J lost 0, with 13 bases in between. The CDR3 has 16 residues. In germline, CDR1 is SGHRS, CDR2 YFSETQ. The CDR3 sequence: CASSFTGWTSTDTQYF. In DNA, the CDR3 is TGCGCCAGCAGCTTCACAGGGTGGACTAGCACAGATACGCAGTATTTT.

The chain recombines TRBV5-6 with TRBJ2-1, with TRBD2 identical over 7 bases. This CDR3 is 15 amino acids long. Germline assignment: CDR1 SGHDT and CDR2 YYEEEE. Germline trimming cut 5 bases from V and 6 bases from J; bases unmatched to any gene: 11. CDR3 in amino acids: CASSYRLARANEQFF. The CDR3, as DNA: TGTGCCAGCAGTTATCGACTAGCTAGGGCCAATGAGCAGTTCTTC.

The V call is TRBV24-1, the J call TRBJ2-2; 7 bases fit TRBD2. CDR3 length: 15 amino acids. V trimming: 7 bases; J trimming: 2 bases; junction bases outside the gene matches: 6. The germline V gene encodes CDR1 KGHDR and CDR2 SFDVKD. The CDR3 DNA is TGTGCCACCAGCAAGGGACTACCCAACACCGGGGAGCTGTTTTTT. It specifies CATSKGLPNTGELFF.

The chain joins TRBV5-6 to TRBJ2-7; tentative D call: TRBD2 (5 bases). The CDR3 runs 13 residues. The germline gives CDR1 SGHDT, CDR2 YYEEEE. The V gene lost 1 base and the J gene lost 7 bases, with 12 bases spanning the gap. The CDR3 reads CASSLTSIEEQYF. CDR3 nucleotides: TGTGCCAGCAGCTTGACTAGTATCGAGGAGCAGTACTTC.

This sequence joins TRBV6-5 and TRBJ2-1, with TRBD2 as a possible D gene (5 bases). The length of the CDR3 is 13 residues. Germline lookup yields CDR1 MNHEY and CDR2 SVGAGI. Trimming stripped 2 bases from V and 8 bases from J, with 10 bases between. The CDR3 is CASSYGGGYEQFF. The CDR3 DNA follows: TGTGCCAGCAGTTACGGCGGAGGCTATGAGCAGTTCTTC.

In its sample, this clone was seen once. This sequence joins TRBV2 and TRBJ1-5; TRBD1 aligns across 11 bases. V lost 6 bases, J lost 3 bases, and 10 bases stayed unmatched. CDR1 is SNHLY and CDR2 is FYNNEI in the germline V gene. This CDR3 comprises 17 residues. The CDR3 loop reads CASRGWTGGFYNQPQHF. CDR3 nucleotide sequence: TGTGCCAGCAGAGGCTGGACAGGGGGCTTTTACAATCAGCCCCAGCATTTT. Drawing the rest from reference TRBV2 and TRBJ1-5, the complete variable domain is EPEVTQTPSHQVTQMGQEVILRCVPISNHLYFYWYRQILGQKVEFLVSFYNNEISEKSEIFDDQFSVERPDGSNFTLKIRSTKLEDSAMYFCASRGWTGGFYNQPQHFGDGTRLSIL.

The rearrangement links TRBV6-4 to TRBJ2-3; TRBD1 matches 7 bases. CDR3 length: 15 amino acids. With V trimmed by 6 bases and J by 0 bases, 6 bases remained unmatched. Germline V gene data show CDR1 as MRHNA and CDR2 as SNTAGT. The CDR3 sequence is CASSLTGTSTDTQYF. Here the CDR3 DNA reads TGTGCCAGCAGCTTGACAGGGACCAGCACAGATACGCAGTATTTT.

The CDR3 spells CASSEALRWTGNSYEQYF. The CDR3 DNA reads as TGTGCCAGCAGTGAAGCGCTTCGCTGGACGGGGAACTCCTACGAGCAGTACTTC. This chain links TRBV2 with TRBJ2-7; a possible D gene is TRBD2 (5 bases). Germline V lookup: CDR1 SNHLY, CDR2 FYNNEI. The V end was cut by 0 bases, the J end by 0 bases, with 18 bases between. The CDR3 consists of 18 residues.